The 12 T cell receptor beta chains presented below share a single source sample, sequenced in a study of quantifying T cell responses using KT2 cells (dated by TCRdb to between 2016 and 2019). Study-level background: RNA was DNase-treated and reverse transcribed with TCR alpha and beta constant-region primers, mostly using SuperScript III.

Library creation used UMI-ligation and nested PCR. The instrument given in TCRdb is Illumina MiSeq. A single-stranded oligonucleotide carrying the Illumina SP2 sequence and a UMI was ligated to the cDNA 3' end using T4 RNA ligase 1. PCR1 consisted of 4 cycles (98 degrees C 15 s, 69 degrees C 30 s, 72 degrees C 40 s), and for the beta primer an equimolar mix of RC1.1 and RC1.2 was used to cover TRBC1 and TRBC2. The raw public data were reprocessed by TCRdb itself: fastp quality trimming at Q25, MiXCR clonotype calling, in-frame beta chains only. Each entry is one CDR3 protein sequence, shown with its most common DNA and genes. Present in this sample are 40,000 to 50,000 distinct CDR3 sequences, approximately 15% of which were seen just once. The leading ten clones occupy 43% of the sample. Specimen: PBMCs spiked with cells of the T cell clone KT2. These receptors came from a human donor.

The table lists this clonotype with a few counts. This chain links TRBV6-2 or TRBV6-3 with TRBJ2-4, with 7 bases that match TRBD2. This CDR3 region has 15 residues. V lost 7 bases to trimming and J lost 0 bases; unmatched junction nucleotides: 6. Germline assignment: CDR1 MNHEY and CDR2 SVGEGT. The CDR3 loop reads CASTQRGQAKNIQYF. Written as DNA, the CDR3 is TGTGCCAGCACCCAGCGGGGCCAAGCCAAAAACATTCAGTACTTC.

V usage is TRBV11-1 and J usage is TRBJ1-1, with D maybe TRBD1 (5 bases). CDR3 size: 15 residues. Trimming removed 5 bases from V and 3 bases from J, with 16 bases in between. CDR1 is SGHAT, CDR2 FQDESV, per germline (reference sequence). The CDR3 bases are TGTGCCAGCAGCCGAGAATCTTGGGACGACACTGAAGCTTTCTTT. As protein: CASSRESWDDTEAFF.

The rearrangement uses TRBV25-1 and TRBJ2-4, with 7 bases that match TRBD1. The ends lost 2 bases at V and 0 bases at J; junction bases unmatched: 4. Germline assignment: CDR1 MGHDK and CDR2 SYGVNS. CDR3 length equals 16 residues. The CDR3 DNA reads as TGTGCCAGCAGTGAAAACAGGGGCCTAGCCAAAAACATTCAGTACTTC. Translating gives CASSENRGLAKNIQYF.

A few counts support this clonotype. V is TRBV6-1 and J is TRBJ1-4; TRBD1 agrees at 9 bases. V was pared by 6 bases and J by 8 bases, with 13 bases of the junction left unmatched. The CDR3 consists of 16 residues. Per the germline V gene, CDR1 is MNHNS and CDR2 is SASEGT. The CDR3: CASRTRWTGEGEKLFF. The CDR3 coding sequence is TGTGCCAGCAGAACGAGATGGACAGGGGAAGGCGAAAAACTGTTTTTT.

This clonotype was recorded many times. The rearrangement links TRBV12-3 or TRBV12-4 to TRBJ2-4; D assignment may be TRBD1 or TRBD2 (5 bases each). Trimming shortened V by 8 bases and J by 2 bases, and 10 bases separated the two germline ends. The CDR3 runs 13 residues. The CDR3 sequence: CASGGGSKNIQYF. In DNA, the CDR3 is TGTGCCAGCGGTGGGGGTTCCAAAAACATTCAGTACTTC.

This clonotype appeared a few times. The V call is TRBV29-1, the J call TRBJ2-4; possibly TRBD1 for D (5 bases). Germline V gives CDR1 SQVTM, CDR2 ANQGSEA. The CDR3 sequence is 15 residues long. Between the trimmed V and J ends, which lost 4 bases and 0 bases, there was a span of 13 bases. CDR3 amino acids: CSVVLQALAKNIQYF. CDR3 nucleotides: TGCAGCGTTGTATTACAGGCCTTAGCCAAAAACATTCAGTACTTC.

The chain couples TRBV29-1 to TRBJ2-7, with a possible D match to TRBD2 (6 bases). The germline V gene has CDR1 SQVTM and CDR2 ANQGSEA. V lost 3 bases to trimming and J lost 7 bases, with 16 bases between them. There are 13 residues in the CDR3. The CDR3 here is CSVEERPRGEQYF. CDR3 in DNA: TGCAGCGTTGAGGAGAGACCGCGGGGAGAGCAGTACTTC.

The V call is TRBV14, the J call TRBJ2-1; maybe TRBD1 (5 bases). Trimming shortened V by 5 bases and J by 9 bases, and 17 bases separated the two germline ends. Germline V gives CDR1 SGHDN, CDR2 FVKESK. The CDR3 contains 14 residues. CDR3: CASSESGPRAEQFF. The CDR3 DNA is TGTGCCAGCAGCGAGTCAGGGCCCCGGGCTGAGCAGTTCTTC.

In its sample, this clonotype was seen a few times. The V call is TRBV29-1, the J call TRBJ1-2, with a tentative D call TRBD1 (6 bases). V lost 1 base and J 7 bases, leaving 13 bases between the germline ends. The germline CDR1 and CDR2 sequences are SQVTM and ANQGSEA. This CDR3 spans 13 amino acids. As DNA, the CDR3 is TGCAGCGTTGAAGGGGGGCGCGAAACTGGCTACACCTTC. Protein sequence: CSVEGGRETGYTF.

The chain couples TRBV15 to TRBJ1-4; D is unclear. CDR1 and CDR2 (germline): LNHNV, YYDKDF (reference sequence). V was trimmed by 3 bases and J by 8 bases, leaving 7 bases between them. This CDR3 comprises 12 residues. The CDR3 loop reads CATSRTSEKLFF. CDR3 DNA sequence: TGTGCCACCAGCAGGACCAGCGAAAAACTGTTTTTT.

At least ten counts were recorded for this clonotype. The chain recombines TRBV12-3 or TRBV12-4 with TRBJ1-6; the D gene is possibly TRBD1 (6 bases). Between the trimmed V and J ends, which lost 4 bases and 6 bases, there was a span of 10 bases. The CDR3 sequence is 14 residues long. CDR3 loop: CASSSGQINSPLHF. CDR3 sequence (DNA): TGTGCCAGCAGTTCAGGACAGATTAATTCACCCCTCCACTTT.

The chain combines TRBV20-1 with TRBJ1-1; D unresolved. CDR1 and CDR2 from the germline V gene are DFQATT and SNEGSKA (reference sequence). V shed 3 bases and J shed 1 base, with 12 bases lying between them. The CDR3 has 14 residues. CDR3 protein: CSASYPESNTEAFF. The DNA for the CDR3 is TGCAGTGCTAGTTATCCCGAGTCGAACACTGAAGCTTTCTTT.